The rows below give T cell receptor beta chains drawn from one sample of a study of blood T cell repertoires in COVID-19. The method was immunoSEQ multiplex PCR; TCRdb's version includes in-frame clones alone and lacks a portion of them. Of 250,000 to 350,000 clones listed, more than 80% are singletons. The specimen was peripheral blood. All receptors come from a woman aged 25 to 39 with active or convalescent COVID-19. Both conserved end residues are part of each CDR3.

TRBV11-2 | CASSLSDRVPSYNEQFF
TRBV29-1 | CSVGQGATDTQYF
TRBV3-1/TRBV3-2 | CASSQEQGAFPGNTIYF
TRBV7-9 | CASSPRGLSNTGELFF
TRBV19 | CASSVRLIYNEQFF
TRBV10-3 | CAIRGTLNTEAFF
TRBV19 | CASSIDNMDTQYF
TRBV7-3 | CASSSLGGLGGETQYF
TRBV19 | CAAQASGAGNTIYF
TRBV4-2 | CASSSLGDSLTTNEKLFF
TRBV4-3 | CASSPGQGALYGYTF
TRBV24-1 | CATSLGGRGGQRETQYF
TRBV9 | CASSAGTGYGDTEAFF
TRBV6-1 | CASSDRAGRDTQYF
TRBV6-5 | CASSPPGTVNSPLHF
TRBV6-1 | CASSETVFYTEAFF
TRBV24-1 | CATSDPPPRDEQFF
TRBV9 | CASSARQGDNEQYF
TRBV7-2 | CASSLINYGYTF
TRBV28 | CASRYRTGGVGANVLTF
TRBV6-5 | CASQTGQMGNTIYF
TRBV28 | CASSFRVNYGYTF
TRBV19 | CASTSSGQFAEAFF
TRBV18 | CASSLQGTGGNTIYF
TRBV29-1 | CSVEQNYGYTF
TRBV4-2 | CASSQVWRGTGELFF
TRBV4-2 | CASSQGGTGTQYF
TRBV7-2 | CASASKNTEAFF
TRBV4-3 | CASSQDRVSGNTIYF
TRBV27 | CASSPRIRTANYGYTF
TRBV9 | CASSVEAGYTDTQYF
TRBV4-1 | CASSQEKIGSLIRGEKSYEQYF
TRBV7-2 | CASSLVWGEQFF
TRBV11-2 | CASGTGVISPLHF
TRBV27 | CARVTPELYGYTF